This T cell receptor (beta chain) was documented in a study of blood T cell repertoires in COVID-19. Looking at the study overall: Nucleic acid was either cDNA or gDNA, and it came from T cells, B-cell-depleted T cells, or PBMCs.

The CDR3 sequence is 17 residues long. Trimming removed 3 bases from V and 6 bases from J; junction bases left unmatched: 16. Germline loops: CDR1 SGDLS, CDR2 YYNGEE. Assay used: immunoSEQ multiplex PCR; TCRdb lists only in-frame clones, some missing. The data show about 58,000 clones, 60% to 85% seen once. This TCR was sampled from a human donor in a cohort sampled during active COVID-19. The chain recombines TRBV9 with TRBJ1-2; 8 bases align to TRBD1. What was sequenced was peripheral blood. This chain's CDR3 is CASSALGQGTPLHGYTF. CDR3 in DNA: TGTGCCAGCAGCGCATTAGGACAGGGAACCCCCCTCCATGGCTACACCTTC.